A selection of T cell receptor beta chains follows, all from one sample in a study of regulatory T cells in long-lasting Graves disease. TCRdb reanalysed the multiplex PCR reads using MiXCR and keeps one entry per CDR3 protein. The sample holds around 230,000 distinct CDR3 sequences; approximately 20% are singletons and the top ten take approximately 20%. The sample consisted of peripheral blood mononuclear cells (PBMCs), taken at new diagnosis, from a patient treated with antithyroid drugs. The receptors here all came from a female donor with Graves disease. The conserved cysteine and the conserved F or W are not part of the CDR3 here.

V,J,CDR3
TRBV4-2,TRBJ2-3,ASSQDRASGSTDTQY
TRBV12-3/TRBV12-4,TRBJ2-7,ASSQGTGGYEQY
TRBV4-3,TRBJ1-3,ASSETPRAVEGGSIY
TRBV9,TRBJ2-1,ASSVDSGSGNEQF
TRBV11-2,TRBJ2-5,ASSSGQRGYQETQY
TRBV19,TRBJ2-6,ASSIVSAGGPKGANVLT
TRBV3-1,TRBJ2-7,ASSQGGDKY
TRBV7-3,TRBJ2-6,ASSSGGGGANVLT
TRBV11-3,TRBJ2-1,ASSLTGQGVNEQF
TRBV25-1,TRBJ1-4,ASSDWGDKSEKLF
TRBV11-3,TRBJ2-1,ASSSPNNEQF
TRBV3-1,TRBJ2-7,ASSQAPGVAGGYEQY
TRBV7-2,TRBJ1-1,ASSLGQGDTEAF
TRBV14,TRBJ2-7,ASSPILGGEQY
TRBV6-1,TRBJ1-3,ASSEAGSPGSGNTIY
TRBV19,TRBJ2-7,ASSDSGTSGSHEQY
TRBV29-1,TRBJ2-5,SVTPGGVQETQY
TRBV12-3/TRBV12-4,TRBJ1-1,ASSFQGGTEAF
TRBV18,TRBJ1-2,ASSPRADNYYGYT
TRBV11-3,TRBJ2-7,ASSRSSGRAGYEQY
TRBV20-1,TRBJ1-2,SANSWSGGDYGCT
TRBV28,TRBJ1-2,ASSLGQGGNYGYT
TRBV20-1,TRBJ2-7,SARGATSGGAPYEQY
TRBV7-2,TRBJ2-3,ASSSGGHASTDTQY
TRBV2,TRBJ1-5,ASQSGRYSNQPQH
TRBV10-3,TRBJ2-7,AFKADRSYEQY
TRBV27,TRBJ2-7,ASSLSVTAGEQY
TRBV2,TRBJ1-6,ASSDSRYNSPLH
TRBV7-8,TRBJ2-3,ASSSTSGRAGDTQY
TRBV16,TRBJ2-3,ASSPRGRGTDTQY
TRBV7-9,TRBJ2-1,ASSLNRGGSPMNEQF
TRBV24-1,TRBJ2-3,ATSDRDRVGTDTQY
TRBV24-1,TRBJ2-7,ATSDGGPLYEQY
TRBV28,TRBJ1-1,ASSFQGNTEAF
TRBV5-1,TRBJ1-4,ASSLERGTNEKLF
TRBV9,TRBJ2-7,ASSPTGTASYEQY
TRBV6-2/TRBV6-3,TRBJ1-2,ASSALLGGRYGYT
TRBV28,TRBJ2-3,ASSPDLGDRLVAGEADTQY
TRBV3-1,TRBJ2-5,ASSNRLAGGGETQY
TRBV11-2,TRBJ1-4,ASSSTGTNEKLF
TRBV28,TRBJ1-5,ASSGGRGQPQH
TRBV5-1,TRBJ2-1,ASSGGHLGNEQF
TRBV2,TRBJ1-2,ASSERFGGRRCT
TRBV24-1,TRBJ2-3,ATGLGGAGTDTQY
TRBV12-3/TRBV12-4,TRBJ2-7,ASSLAGSDEQY
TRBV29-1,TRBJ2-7,SVVGLAGGHSYEQY
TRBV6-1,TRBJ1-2,ASSGASPIYGYT
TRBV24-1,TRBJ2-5,ATSDPHLTGGETQY
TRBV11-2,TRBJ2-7,ASSKEADTYEQY
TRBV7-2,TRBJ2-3,ASSHGLLHTDTQY